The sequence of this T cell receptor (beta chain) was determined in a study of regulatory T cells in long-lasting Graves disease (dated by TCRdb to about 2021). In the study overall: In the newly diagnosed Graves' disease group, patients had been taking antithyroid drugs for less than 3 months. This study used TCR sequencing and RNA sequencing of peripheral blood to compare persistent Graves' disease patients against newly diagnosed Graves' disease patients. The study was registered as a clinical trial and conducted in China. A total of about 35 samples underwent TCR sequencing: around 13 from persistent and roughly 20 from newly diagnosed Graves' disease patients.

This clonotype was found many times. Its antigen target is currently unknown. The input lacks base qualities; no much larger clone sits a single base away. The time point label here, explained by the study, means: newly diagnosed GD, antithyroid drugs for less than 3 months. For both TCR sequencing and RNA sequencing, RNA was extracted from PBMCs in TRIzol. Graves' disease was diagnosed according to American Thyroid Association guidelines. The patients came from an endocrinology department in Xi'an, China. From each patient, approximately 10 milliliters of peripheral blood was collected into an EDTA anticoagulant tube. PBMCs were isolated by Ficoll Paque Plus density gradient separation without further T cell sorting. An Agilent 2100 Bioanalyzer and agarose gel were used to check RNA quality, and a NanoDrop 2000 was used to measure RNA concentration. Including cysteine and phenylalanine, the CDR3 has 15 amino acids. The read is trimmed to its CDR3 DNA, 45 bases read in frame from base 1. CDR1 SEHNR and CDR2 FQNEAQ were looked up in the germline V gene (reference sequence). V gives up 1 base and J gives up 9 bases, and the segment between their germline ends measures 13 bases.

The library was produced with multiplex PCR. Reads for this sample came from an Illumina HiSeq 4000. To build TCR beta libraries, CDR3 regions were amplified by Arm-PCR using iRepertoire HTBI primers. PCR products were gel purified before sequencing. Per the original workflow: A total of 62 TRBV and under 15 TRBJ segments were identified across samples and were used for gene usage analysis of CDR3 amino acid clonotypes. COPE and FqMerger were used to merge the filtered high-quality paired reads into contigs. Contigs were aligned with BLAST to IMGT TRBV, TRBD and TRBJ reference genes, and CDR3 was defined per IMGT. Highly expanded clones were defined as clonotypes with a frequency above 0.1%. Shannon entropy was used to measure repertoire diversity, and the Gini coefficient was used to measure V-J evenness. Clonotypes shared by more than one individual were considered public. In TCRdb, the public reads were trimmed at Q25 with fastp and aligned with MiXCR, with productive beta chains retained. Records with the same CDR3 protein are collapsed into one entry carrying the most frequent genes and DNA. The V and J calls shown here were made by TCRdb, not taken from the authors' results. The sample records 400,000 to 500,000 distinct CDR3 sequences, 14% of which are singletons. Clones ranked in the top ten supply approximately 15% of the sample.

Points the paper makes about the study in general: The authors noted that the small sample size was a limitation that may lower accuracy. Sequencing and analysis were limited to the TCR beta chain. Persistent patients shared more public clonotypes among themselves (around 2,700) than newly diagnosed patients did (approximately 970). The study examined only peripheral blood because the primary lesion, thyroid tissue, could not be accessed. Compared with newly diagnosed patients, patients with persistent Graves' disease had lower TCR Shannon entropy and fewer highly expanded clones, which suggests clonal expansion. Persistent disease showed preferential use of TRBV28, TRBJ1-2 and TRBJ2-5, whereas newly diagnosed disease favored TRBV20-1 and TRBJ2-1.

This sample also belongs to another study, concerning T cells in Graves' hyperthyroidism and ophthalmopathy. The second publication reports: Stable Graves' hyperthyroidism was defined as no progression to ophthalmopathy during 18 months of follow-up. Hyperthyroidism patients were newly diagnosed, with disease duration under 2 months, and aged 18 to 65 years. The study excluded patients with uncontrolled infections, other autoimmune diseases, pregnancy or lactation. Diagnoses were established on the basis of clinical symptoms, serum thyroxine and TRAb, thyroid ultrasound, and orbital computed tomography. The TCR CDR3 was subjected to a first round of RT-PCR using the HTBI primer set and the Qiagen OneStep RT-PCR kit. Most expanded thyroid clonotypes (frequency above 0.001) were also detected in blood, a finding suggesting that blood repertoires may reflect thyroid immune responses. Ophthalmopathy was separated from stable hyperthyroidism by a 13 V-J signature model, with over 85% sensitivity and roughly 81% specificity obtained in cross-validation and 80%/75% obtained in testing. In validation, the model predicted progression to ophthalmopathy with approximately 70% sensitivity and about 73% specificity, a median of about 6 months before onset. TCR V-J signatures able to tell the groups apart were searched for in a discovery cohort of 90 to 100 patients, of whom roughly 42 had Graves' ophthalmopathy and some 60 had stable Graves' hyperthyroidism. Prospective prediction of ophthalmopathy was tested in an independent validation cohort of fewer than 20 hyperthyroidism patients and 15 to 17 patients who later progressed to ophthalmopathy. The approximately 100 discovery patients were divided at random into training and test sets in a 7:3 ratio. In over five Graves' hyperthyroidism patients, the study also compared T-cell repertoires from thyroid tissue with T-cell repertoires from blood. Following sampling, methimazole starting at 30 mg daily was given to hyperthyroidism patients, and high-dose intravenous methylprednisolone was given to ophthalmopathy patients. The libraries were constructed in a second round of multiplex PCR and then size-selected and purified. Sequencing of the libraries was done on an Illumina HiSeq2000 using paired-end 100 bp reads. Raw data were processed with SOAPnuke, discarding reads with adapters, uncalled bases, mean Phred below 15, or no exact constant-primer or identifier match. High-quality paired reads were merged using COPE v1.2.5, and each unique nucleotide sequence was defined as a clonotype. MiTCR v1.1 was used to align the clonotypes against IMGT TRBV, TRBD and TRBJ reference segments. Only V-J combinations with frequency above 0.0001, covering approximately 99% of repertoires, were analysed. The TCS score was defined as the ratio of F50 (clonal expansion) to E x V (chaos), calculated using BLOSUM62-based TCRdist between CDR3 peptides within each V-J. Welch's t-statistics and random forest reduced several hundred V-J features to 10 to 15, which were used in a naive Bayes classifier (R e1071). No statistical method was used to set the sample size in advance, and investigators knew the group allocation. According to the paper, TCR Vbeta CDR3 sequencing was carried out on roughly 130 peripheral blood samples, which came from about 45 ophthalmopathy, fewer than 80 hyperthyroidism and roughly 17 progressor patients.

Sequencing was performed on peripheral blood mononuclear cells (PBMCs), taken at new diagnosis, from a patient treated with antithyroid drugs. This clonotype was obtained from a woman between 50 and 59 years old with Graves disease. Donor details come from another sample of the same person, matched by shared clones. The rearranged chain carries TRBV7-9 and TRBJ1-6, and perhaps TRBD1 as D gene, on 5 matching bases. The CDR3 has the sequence CASSLGDRAGSPLHF. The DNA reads TGTGCCAGCAGCTTAGGAGACAGAGCTGGTTCACCCCTCCACTTT.